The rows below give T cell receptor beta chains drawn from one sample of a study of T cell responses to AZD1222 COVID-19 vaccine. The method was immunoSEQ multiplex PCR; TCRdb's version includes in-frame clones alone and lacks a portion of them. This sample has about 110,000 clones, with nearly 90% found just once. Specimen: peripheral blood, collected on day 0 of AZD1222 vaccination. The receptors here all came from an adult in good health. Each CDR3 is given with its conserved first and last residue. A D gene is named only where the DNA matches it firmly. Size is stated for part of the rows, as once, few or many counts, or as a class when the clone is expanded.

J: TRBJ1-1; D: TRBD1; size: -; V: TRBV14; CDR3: CASSQVRTGWDQAEAFF; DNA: TGTGCCAGCAGCCAAGTAAGGACAGGGTGGGACCAGGCTGAAGCTTTCTTT
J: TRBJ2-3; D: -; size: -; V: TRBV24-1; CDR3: CATSDSPGEADTQYF; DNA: TGTGCCACCAGTGATTCTCCGGGGGAGGCAGATACGCAGTATTTT
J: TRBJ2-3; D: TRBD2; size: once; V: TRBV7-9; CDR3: CATYLTSAGGNTQYF; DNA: TGTGCCACCTACCTAACTAGCGCCGGTGGAAATACGCAGTATTTT
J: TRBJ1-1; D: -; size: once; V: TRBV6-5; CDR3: CASTLGQPQGEAFF; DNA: TGTGCCAGCACCCTGGGACAACCCCAAGGAGAAGCTTTCTTT
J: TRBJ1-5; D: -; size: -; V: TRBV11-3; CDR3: CASSLSAGRGQPQHF; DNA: TGTGCCAGCAGCTTAAGTGCAGGCCGGGGACAGCCCCAGCATTTT
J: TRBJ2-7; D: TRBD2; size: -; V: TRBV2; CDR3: CASRGGGAEQYF; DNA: TGTGCCAGCAGGGGGGGAGGGGCCGAGCAGTACTTC
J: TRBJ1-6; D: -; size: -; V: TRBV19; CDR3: CASSIQGSYSPLHF; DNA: TGTGCCAGTAGTATCCAAGGATCGTATTCACCCCTCCACTTT
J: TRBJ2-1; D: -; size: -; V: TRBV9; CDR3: CASSVGPSGSYNEQFF; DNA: TGTGCCAGCAGCGTAGGACCCTCCGGGTCCTACAATGAGCAGTTCTTC
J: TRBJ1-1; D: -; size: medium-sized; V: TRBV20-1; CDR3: CSASTGRENTEAFF; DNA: TGCAGTGCTAGTACAGGGAGAGAGAACACTGAAGCTTTCTTT
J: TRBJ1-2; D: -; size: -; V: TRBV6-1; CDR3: CASSEGAGYYGYTF; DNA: TGTGCCAGCAGTGAAGGTGCAGGGTACTATGGCTACACCTTC
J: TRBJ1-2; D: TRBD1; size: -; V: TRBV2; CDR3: CASRPTQGAYGYTF; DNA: TGTGCCAGCAGACCGACTCAGGGGGCCTATGGCTACACCTTC
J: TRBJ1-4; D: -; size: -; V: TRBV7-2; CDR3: CASSPGSKIGDEKLFF; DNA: TGTGCCAGCAGCCCCGGGAGCAAGATCGGAGATGAAAAACTGTTTTTT
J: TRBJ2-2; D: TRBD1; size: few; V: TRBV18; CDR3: CASSPRQGADTGELFF; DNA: TGTGCCAGCTCACCCAGACAGGGCGCAGACACCGGGGAGCTGTTTTTT
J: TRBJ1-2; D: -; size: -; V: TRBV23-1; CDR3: CASSQSPVQEAYGYTF; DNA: TGCGCCAGCAGTCAATCGCCCGTCCAGGAGGCCTATGGCTACACCTTC
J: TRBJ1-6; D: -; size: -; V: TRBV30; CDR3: CAWSVRLGGASGRSPLHF; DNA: TGTGCCTGGAGTGTACGCCTGGGGGGCGCGAGCGGGAGGTCACCCCTCCACTTT
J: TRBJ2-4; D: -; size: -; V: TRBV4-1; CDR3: CASSRGTGRQNIQYF; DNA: TGCGCCAGCAGCCGGGGGACTGGTAGGCAAAACATTCAGTACTTC
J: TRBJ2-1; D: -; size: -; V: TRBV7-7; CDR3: CASRPYGTPSNEQFF; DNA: TGTGCTAGCAGGCCCTACGGGACTCCGTCCAATGAGCAGTTCTTC
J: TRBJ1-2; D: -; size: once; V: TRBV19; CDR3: CASSAQGKDYGYTF; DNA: TGTGCCAGTAGTGCACAGGGCAAAGACTATGGCTACACCTTC
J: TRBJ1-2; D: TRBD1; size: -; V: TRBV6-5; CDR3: CASRGQGVIYTF; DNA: TGTGCCAGCAGGGGACAGGGTGTCATCTACACCTTC
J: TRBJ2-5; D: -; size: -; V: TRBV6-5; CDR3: CASSYQAEETQYF; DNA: TGTGCCAGCAGTTACCAGGCGGAAGAGACCCAGTACTTC
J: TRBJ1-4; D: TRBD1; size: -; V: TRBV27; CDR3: CATRPVGGQDNEKLFF; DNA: TGTGCCACCAGACCTGTTGGGGGACAGGATAATGAAAAACTGTTTTTT
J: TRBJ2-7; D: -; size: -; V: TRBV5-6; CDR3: CASSLRTYEQYF; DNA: TGTGCCAGCAGCTTAAGAACCTACGAGCAGTACTTC
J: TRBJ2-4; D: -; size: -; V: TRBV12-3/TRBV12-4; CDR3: CASSFGVENIQYF; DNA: TGTGCCAGCAGTTTCGGGGTGGAAAACATTCAGTACTTC
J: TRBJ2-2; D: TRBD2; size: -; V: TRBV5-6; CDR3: CASSFGGRVTGELFF; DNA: TGTGCCAGCAGTTTCGGAGGGAGGGTCACCGGGGAGCTGTTTTTT
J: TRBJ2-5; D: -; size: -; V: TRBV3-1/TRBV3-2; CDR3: CASSQEPHWDF; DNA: TGTGCCAGCAGCCAAGAGCCCCATTGGGACTTC
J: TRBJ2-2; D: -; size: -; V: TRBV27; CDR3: CASSLLRSAELFF; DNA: TGTGCCAGCAGTTTATTGAGGTCAGCGGAGCTGTTTTTT
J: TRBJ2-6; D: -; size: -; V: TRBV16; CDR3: CASSRLSGANVLTF; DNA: TGTGCCAGCAGCCGCCTCTCTGGGGCCAACGTCCTGACTTTC
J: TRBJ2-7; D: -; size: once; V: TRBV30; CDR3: CAWDRDATYEQYF; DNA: TGTGCCTGGGACCGGGACGCAACCTACGAGCAGTACTTC
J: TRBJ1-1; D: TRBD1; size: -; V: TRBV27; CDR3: CASSAQKDRVEAFF; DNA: TGTGCCAGCAGCGCCCAAAAAGACAGGGTCGAAGCTTTCTTT
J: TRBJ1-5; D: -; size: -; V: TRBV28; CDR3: CASSHSGVVYQPQHF; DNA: TGTGCCAGCAGTCATAGTGGGGTTGTTTATCAGCCCCAGCATTTT
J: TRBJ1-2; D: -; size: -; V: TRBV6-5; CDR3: CASSLGGAYGYTF; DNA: TGTGCCAGCAGCCTGGGGGGGGCCTATGGCTACACCTTC
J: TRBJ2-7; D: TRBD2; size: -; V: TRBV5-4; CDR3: CASSLAGTRRAYEQYF; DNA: TGTGCCAGCAGCTTGGCCGGGACTAGAAGGGCCTACGAGCAGTACTTC
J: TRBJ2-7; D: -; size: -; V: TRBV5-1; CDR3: CASSLEGGAPYEQYF; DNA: TGCGCCAGCAGCTTGGAGGGGGGGGCCCCCTACGAGCAGTACTTC
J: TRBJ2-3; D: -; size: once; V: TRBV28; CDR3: CASNDRTASSTDTQYF; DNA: TGTGCCAGCAACGACAGGACGGCCTCTAGCACAGATACGCAGTATTTT
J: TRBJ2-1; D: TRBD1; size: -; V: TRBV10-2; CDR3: CASRDRTYNEQFF; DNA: TGCGCCAGCAGGGACAGGACCTACAATGAGCAGTTCTTC
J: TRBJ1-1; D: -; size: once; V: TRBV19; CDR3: CASSIVKNTEAFF; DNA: TGTGCCAGTAGTATAGTGAAGAACACTGAAGCTTTCTTT